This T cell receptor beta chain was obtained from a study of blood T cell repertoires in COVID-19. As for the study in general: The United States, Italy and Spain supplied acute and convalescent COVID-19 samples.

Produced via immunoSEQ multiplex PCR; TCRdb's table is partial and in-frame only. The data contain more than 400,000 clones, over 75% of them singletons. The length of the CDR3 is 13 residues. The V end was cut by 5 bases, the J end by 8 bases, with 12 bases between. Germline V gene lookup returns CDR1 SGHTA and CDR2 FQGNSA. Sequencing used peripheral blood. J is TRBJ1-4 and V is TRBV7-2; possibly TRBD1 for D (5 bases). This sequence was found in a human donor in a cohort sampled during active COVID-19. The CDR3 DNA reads TGTGCCAGCAGCCGCAGGGCTCTGGAAAAACTGTTTTTT. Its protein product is CASSRRALEKLFF.